This T cell receptor beta chain originates from a study of blood T cell repertoires in COVID-19. The CDR3 is 13 residues long. The germline V and J ends were trimmed by 2 bases and 3 bases, with 5 bases remaining between them. Per germline, CDR1 SGHRS and CDR2 YFSETQ. Generated by immunoSEQ multiplex PCR, the TCRdb table keeps only in-frame clones and is missing some. The sample records some 400,000 clones, more than 70% being singletons. Recruited during active infection, patients (from Seattle) were subsequently followed longitudinally. This chain uses TRBV5-1 with TRBJ2-2; D gene ambiguous. This receptor was identified in a woman aged 60-75 years with COVID-19, enrolled during active disease. Source material: peripheral blood. In DNA form, the CDR3 reads TGCGCCAGCAGCTTCCAGTACACCGGGGAGCTGTTTTTT. Residues: CASSFQYTGELFF.